This entry concerns a single T cell receptor (beta chain). The antigen is not known. The method was immunoSEQ multiplex PCR; TCRdb's version includes in-frame clones alone and lacks a portion of them. The data contain 110,000 or so clones, 90% to 97% of them seen just once; the ten biggest clones take up roughly 0.67%. Germline CDR1 is SGDLS and CDR2 is YYNGEE. CDR3 length: 12 amino acids. Trimming stripped 0 bases from V and 7 bases from J, with 7 bases between. The data were obtained in a study of cytomegalovirus exposure and HLA in healthy donors. Findings of the study overall: Specificity for CMV antigens was confirmed in vitro for a few of the CMV-associated chains. Among TCR beta chains, those listed as cytomegalovirus-associated numbered more than 150. First-cohort TCR clusters tended to co-occur in the 120 or so validation repertoires, a later analysis found.

The source is a woman between 18 and 29 years old in good health and CMV-seronegative. The sequenced material came from PBMCs. The chain uses TRBV9 and TRBJ1-1; D is uncertain. In DNA form, the CDR3 reads TGTGCCAGCAGCGTAGATCGGGGTGAAGCTTTCTTT. Its translation: CASSVDRGEAFF.